Presented here are 7 T cell receptor beta chains from one specimen sequenced in a study of vaccination and CD4 T cells after COVID-19. Time point of the sample: late sampling 161 to 241 days after vaccination in three convalescent patients. The treatment was: roughly 10-day PBMC culture with coronavirus spike peptide pools or control peptides (ViraFEST assay). Their cognate antigens are unknown. Cultured CD4+ T cells had their DNA profiled by the Oncomine TCR Beta short-read assay. From the PCR reads, TCRdb called clonotypes with MiXCR, one entry per CDR3 protein. The sample has about 17,000 distinct CDR3 sequences, approximately 56% seen once. The specimen was CD4+ T cells from blood, cultured in vitro, collected about 7 months after SARS-CoV-2 vaccination. The source of these receptors is a human donor who had recovered from COVID-19.

The J gene is TRBJ2-1, the V gene TRBV20-1, with a weak D call TRBD2 (6 bases). CDR1 is DFQATT and CDR2 is SNEGSKA in the germline V gene (reference sequence). V gave up 0 bases and J gave up 0 bases, with 12 bases separating them. The CDR3 totals 16 residues. The CDR3 spells CSARDRRGGSYNEQFF. In nucleotides, the CDR3 is TGCAGTGCTAGAGATAGGAGGGGAGGCTCCTACAATGAGCAGTTCTTC.

This clonotype was detected only a few times. This rearrangement joins TRBV20-1 to TRBJ2-3, with TRBD1 matching 11 bases. Germline CDR1 DFQATT, CDR2 SNEGSKA (reference sequence). J was trimmed by 2 bases and V by 7 bases; bases with no gene match: 5. CDR3 size: 14 residues. The DNA of the CDR3 is TGCAGTGGGGGACAGGGGGTGGACACAGATACGCAGTATTTT. Translating it yields CSGGQGVDTDTQYF.

The chain is built from TRBV7-8 and TRBJ2-5; 7 bases align to TRBD2. The trim removed 5 bases at V and 5 bases at J, leaving 8 bases unmatched. This CDR3 region has 14 residues. The germline V gene encodes CDR1 SGHVS and CDR2 FQNEAQ. The CDR3 sequence: CASSQRLARETQYF. CDR3 in DNA: TGTGCCAGCAGCCAGCGACTAGCTCGGGAGACCCAGTACTTC.

This clonotype was recorded a few times. The genes are TRBV6-1 and TRBJ1-2; 7 bases map to TRBD1. The junction had 5 bases not matched to a gene; V was cut back by 6 bases and J by 4 bases. This CDR3 is built from 13 residues. Germline V gene data show CDR1 as MNHNS and CDR2 as SASEGT. Here the CDR3 reads CASRATGIYGYTF. CDR3 DNA: TGTGCCAGCAGGGCGACAGGGATCTATGGCTACACCTTC.

The rearrangement links TRBV6-5 to TRBJ2-3, with 10 bases that match TRBD2. The CDR3 consists of 16 residues. Germline V CDR1 and CDR2: MNHEY, SVGAGI. The V and J ends lost 4 bases and 0 bases, in that order; junction bases with no gene match: 4. CDR3 loop: CASSSGLAVSTDTQYF. CDR3 nucleotides: TGTGCCAGCAGTTCTGGACTAGCGGTCAGCACAGATACGCAGTATTTT.

The CDR3 reads CATSLQLNSPLHF. In DNA form, the CDR3 reads TGTGCCACCTCCTTACAGCTTAATTCACCCCTCCACTTT. The rearrangement links TRBV6-4 to TRBJ1-6; D is ambiguous. The CDR3 has 13 amino acids. Germline CDR1 and CDR2: MRHNA and SNTAGT. V lost 10 bases and J 6 bases, leaving 13 bases between the germline ends.

This clonotype has only a few counts. J is TRBJ2-5 and V is TRBV6-1; possibly TRBD1 for D (7 bases). Germline V CDR1 and CDR2: MNHNS, SASEGT. Trimming cost V 6 bases and J 4 bases, with 21 bases left between them. The CDR3 is made up of 16 amino acids. CDR3 in DNA: TGTGCCAGCAGGCCTAACAGGGGAGGCAGAGGAGAGACCCAGTACTTC. The encoded protein is CASRPNRGGRGETQYF.